These T cell receptor beta chains were read from a single sample in a study of T cell responses to AZD1222 COVID-19 vaccine. Sequenced by immunoSEQ multiplex PCR; TCRdb stores in-frame clones only, minus some. The sample yields under 70,000 clones, around four fifths seen once. The material was peripheral blood, obtained on day 0 of AZD1222 vaccination. The receptors were sampled from an adult in good health. The CDR3 runs from the conserved cysteine through the conserved F or W. Fields, in order: CDR3 DNA, CDR3 protein, V gene, D gene, J gene, clone size. The D gene is left open where the match is weak. Where a row states a size, it is once, few, many or the class of an expanded clone; other rows omit it.

cdr3_nt: TGTGCCAGCAGCATAGTCGAGCAGTACTTC; cdr3_aa: CASSIVEQYF; v_call: TRBV21-1; d_call: NA; j_call: TRBJ2-7; clone_size: NA
cdr3_nt: TGTGCCAGCAGCTTAGCGGGACCGTCAGGTGGCTACACCTTC; cdr3_aa: CASSLAGPSGGYTF; v_call: TRBV7-6; d_call: NA; j_call: TRBJ1-2; clone_size: NA
cdr3_nt: TGTGCCAGTAGTAAGGACAGACTTGAGCAGTACTTC; cdr3_aa: CASSKDRLEQYF; v_call: TRBV19; d_call: NA; j_call: TRBJ2-7; clone_size: NA
cdr3_nt: TGTGCCAGCAAGATAACAGGGTCCAAAAACATTCAGTACTTC; cdr3_aa: CASKITGSKNIQYF; v_call: TRBV7-2; d_call: NA; j_call: TRBJ2-4; clone_size: NA
cdr3_nt: TGTGCCAGTAGTATGGTAGGGAACGAGCAGTACTTC; cdr3_aa: CASSMVGNEQYF; v_call: TRBV19; d_call: NA; j_call: TRBJ2-7; clone_size: NA
cdr3_nt: TGTGCCAGCAGTGTACCAGAGGGGGCCGGGACACCCCTCCACTTT; cdr3_aa: CASSVPEGAGTPLHF; v_call: TRBV25-1; d_call: TRBD1; j_call: TRBJ1-6; clone_size: NA
cdr3_nt: TGTGCCAGCAGCTCCGGGACAGGGTATCCCTCCGAGCAGTACTTC; cdr3_aa: CASSSGTGYPSEQYF; v_call: TRBV7-2; d_call: TRBD1; j_call: TRBJ2-7; clone_size: NA
cdr3_nt: TGCGCCAGCAGCCAGGCTGGGGGAGACTATGGCTACACCTTC; cdr3_aa: CASSQAGGDYGYTF; v_call: TRBV5-1; d_call: NA; j_call: TRBJ1-2; clone_size: few
cdr3_nt: TGTGCCAGCAGCCCGACGGTGGGCTCCTACGAGCAGTACTTC; cdr3_aa: CASSPTVGSYEQYF; v_call: TRBV4-2; d_call: NA; j_call: TRBJ2-7; clone_size: NA
cdr3_nt: TGTGCCAGCAGCCAAGAACCTAGCGGGAGCTCCTACAATGAGCAGTTCTTC; cdr3_aa: CASSQEPSGSSYNEQFF; v_call: TRBV4-2; d_call: TRBD2; j_call: TRBJ2-1; clone_size: NA
cdr3_nt: TGTGCCATCAGTGAGTCGAGGGACGGTAGGAGCTCCTATAATTCACCCCTCCACTTT; cdr3_aa: CAISESRDGRSSYNSPLHF; v_call: TRBV10-3; d_call: NA; j_call: TRBJ1-6; clone_size: NA
cdr3_nt: TGTGCCAGCAGTGAGCCGGGGAACGGGAGGGAGCAGTACTTC; cdr3_aa: CASSEPGNGREQYF; v_call: TRBV2; d_call: TRBD2; j_call: TRBJ2-7; clone_size: NA
cdr3_nt: TGCGCCAGCAGCCAAGGCCTGGGCATTGGGTCCTACAATGAGCAGTTCTTC; cdr3_aa: CASSQGLGIGSYNEQFF; v_call: TRBV4-3; d_call: NA; j_call: TRBJ2-1; clone_size: NA
cdr3_nt: TGTGCCAGCAGCTCAGGACAGGGTAACACTGAAGCTTTCTTT; cdr3_aa: CASSSGQGNTEAFF; v_call: TRBV7-8; d_call: TRBD1; j_call: TRBJ1-1; clone_size: NA
cdr3_nt: TGTGCCAGCAGCTCGCCCGAGGGGTACGAGCAGTACTTC; cdr3_aa: CASSSPEGYEQYF; v_call: TRBV7-9; d_call: NA; j_call: TRBJ2-7; clone_size: NA
cdr3_nt: TGTGCCAGCAGTGCGAAGCTAGCGGGGGGTACGAACACCGGGGAGCTGTTTTTT; cdr3_aa: CASSAKLAGGTNTGELFF; v_call: TRBV6-1; d_call: TRBD2; j_call: TRBJ2-2; clone_size: NA
cdr3_nt: TGTGCCAGCTCACCCCCAGCAACTAATGAAAAACTGTTTTTT; cdr3_aa: CASSPPATNEKLFF; v_call: TRBV18; d_call: NA; j_call: TRBJ1-4; clone_size: NA
cdr3_nt: TGTGCCAGCAGGCCCGGGACAGTTAACTATGGCTACACCTTC; cdr3_aa: CASRPGTVNYGYTF; v_call: TRBV28; d_call: TRBD1; j_call: TRBJ1-2; clone_size: NA
cdr3_nt: TGTGCCAGCAGCCAGTCAACTAATGAAAAACTGTTTTTT; cdr3_aa: CASSQSTNEKLFF; v_call: TRBV3-1/TRBV3-2; d_call: NA; j_call: TRBJ1-4; clone_size: NA
cdr3_nt: TGTGCCAGCAGTGACTCCCGCCAGGGGGAGAACCGGAACACCGGGGAGCTGTTTTTT; cdr3_aa: CASSDSRQGENRNTGELFF; v_call: TRBV6-4; d_call: TRBD1; j_call: TRBJ2-2; clone_size: NA
cdr3_nt: TGTGCCAGTAATGGCGGGAGGGCCGTCGGGGAGCTGTTTTTT; cdr3_aa: CASNGGRAVGELFF; v_call: TRBV19; d_call: TRBD2; j_call: TRBJ2-2; clone_size: NA
cdr3_nt: TGTGCCTGGAGTGTAGGGCGGGATCAGCCCCAGCATTTT; cdr3_aa: CAWSVGRDQPQHF; v_call: TRBV30; d_call: NA; j_call: TRBJ1-5; clone_size: NA
cdr3_nt: TGCGCCAGCAGCCAAGAGGTACTCCTAAGCTCCTATAATTCACCCCTCCACTTT; cdr3_aa: CASSQEVLLSSYNSPLHF; v_call: TRBV4-3; d_call: NA; j_call: TRBJ1-6; clone_size: NA
cdr3_nt: TGTGCCAGCAGTTATTGGCATCCCACAGATACGCAGTATTTT; cdr3_aa: CASSYWHPTDTQYF; v_call: TRBV6-2/TRBV6-3; d_call: NA; j_call: TRBJ2-3; clone_size: NA
cdr3_nt: TGTGCCAGCATTCGAAAGGTGACAACCCAAGAGACCCAGTACTTC; cdr3_aa: CASIRKVTTQETQYF; v_call: TRBV6-1; d_call: NA; j_call: TRBJ2-5; clone_size: few
cdr3_nt: TGTGCCAGCATGGTGACTAGCGGCTCCCAAGAGACCCAGTACTTC; cdr3_aa: CASMVTSGSQETQYF; v_call: TRBV2; d_call: TRBD2; j_call: TRBJ2-5; clone_size: NA
cdr3_nt: TGTGCCACCAAATCTGCCGTGGGGCCCTACAATGAGCAGTTCTTC; cdr3_aa: CATKSAVGPYNEQFF; v_call: TRBV24-1; d_call: NA; j_call: TRBJ2-1; clone_size: NA
cdr3_nt: TGTGCCAGTCGGACTAGCGGTCTGGGGGAGCTGTTTTTT; cdr3_aa: CASRTSGLGELFF; v_call: TRBV28; d_call: TRBD2; j_call: TRBJ2-2; clone_size: NA